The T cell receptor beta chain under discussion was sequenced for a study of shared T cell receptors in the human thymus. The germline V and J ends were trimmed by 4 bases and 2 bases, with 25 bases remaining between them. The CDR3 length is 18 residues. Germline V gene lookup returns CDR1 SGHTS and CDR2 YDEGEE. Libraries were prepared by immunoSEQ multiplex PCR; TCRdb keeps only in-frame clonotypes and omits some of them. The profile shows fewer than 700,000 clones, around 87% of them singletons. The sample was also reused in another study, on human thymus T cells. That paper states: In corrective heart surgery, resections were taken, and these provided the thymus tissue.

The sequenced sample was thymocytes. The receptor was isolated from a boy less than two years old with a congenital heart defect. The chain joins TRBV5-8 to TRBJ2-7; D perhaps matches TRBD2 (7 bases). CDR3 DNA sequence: TGTGCCAGCAGCCGCGGGGGCCCCCAGAATCTAGCTCCCTACGAGCAGTACTTC. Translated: CASSRGGPQNLAPYEQYF.